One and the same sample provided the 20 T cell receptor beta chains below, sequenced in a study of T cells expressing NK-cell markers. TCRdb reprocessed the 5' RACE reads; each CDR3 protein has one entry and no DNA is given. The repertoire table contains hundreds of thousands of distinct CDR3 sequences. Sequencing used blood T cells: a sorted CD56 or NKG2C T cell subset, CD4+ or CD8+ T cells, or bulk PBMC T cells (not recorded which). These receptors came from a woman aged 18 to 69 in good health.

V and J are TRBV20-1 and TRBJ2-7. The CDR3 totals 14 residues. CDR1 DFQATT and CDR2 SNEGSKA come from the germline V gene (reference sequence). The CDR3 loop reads CSARDLSGAYEQYF.

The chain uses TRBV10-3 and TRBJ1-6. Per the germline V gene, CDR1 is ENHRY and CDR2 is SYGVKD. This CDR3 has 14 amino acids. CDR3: CAISETGLSSPLHF.

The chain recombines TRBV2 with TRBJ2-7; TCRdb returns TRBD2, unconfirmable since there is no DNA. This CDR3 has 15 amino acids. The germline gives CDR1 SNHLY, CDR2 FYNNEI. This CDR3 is CASSESGTEGIEQYF. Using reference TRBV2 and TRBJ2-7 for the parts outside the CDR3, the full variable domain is EPEVTQTPSHQVTQMGQEVILRCVPISNHLYFYWYRQILGQKVEFLVSFYNNEISEKSEIFDDQFSVERPDGSNFTLKIRSTKLEDSAMYFCASSESGTEGIEQYFGPGTRLTVT.

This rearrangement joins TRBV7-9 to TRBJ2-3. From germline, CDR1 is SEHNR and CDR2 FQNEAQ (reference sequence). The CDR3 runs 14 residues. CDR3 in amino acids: CASSKQSSTDTQYF.

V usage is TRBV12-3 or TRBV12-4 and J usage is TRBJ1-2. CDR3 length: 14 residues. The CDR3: CASSLVPDNYGYTF.

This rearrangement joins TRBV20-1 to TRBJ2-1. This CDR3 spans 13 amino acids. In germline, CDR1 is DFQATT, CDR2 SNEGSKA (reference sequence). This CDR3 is CSARGGFEDEQFF.

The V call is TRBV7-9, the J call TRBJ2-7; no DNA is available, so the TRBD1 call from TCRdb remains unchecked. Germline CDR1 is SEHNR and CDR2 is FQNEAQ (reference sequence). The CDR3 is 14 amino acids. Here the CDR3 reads CASSFGTDSYEQYF.

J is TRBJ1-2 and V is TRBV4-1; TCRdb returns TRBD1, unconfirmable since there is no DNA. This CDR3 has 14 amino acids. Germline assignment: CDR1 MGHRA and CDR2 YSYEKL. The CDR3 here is CASSRGQGAGGYTF.

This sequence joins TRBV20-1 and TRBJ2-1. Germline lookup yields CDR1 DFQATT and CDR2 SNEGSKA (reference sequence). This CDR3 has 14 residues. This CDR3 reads CSASVAGAYNEQFF.

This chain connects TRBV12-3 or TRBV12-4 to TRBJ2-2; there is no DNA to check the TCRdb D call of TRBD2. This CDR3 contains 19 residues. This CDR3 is CASRTPGLAGGPDTGELFF.

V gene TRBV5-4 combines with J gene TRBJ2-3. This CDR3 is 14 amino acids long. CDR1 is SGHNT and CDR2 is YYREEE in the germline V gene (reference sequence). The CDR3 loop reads CASSWANQVHTQYF. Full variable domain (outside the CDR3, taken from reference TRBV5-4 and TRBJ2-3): ETGVTQSPTHLIKTRGQQVTLRCSSQSGHNTVSWYQQALGQGPQFIFQYYREEENGRGNFPPRFSGLQFPNYSSELNVNALELDDSALYLCASSWANQVHTQYFGPGTRLTVL.

The CDR3 loop reads CASSQDGGAQETQYF. The chain links TRBV4-3 to TRBJ2-5. CDR3 length: 15 amino acids. CDR1 and CDR2 from the germline V gene are LGHNA and YSLEER.

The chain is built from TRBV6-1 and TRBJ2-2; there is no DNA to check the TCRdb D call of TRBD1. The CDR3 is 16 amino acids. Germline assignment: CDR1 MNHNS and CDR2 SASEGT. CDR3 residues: CASRLPGQGSPGELFF.

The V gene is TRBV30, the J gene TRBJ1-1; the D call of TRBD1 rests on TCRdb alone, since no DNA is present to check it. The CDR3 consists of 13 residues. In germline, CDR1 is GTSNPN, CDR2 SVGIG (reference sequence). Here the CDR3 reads CAWRRTANTEAFF.

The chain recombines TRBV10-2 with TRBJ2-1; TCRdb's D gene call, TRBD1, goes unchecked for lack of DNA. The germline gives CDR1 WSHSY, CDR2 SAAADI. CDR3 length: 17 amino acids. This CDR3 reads CASSEAPPGGLYNEQFF.

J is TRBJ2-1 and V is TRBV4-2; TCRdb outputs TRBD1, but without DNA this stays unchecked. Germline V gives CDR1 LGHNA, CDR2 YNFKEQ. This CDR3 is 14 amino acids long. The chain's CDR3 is CASSQDPSRGEQFF.

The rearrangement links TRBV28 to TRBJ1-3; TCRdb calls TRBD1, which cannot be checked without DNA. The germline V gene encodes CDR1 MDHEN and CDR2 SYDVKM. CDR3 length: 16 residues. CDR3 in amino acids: CASSITGRWGGNTIYF.

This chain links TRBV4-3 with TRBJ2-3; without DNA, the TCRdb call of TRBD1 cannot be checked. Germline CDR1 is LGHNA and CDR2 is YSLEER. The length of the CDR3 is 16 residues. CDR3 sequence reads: CASSQVGSGAADTQYF.

Here the CDR3 reads CASIFSGKHPEETQYF. This rearrangement joins TRBV25-1 to TRBJ2-5; with no DNA, the TCRdb D assignment of TRBD2 cannot be verified. The CDR3 consists of 16 residues. Germline CDR1 MGHDK, CDR2 SYGVNS.

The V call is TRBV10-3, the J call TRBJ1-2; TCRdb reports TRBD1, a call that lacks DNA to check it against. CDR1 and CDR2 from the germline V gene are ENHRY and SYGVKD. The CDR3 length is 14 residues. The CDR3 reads CAISGTGVNYGYTF.